This T cell receptor beta chain comes out of a study of blood T cell repertoires in COVID-19 (dated by TCRdb to the early 2020s). The study in broad terms: Collaborator samples came from the United States, Italy and Spain and covered acute and convalescent phases of COVID-19. The material from the prospective study consisted of cDNA or gDNA derived from T cells, B-cell-depleted T cells, or PBMCs. Deeply sampled blood TCRbeta repertoires from subjects exposed to, actively infected with, or recovered from COVID-19 were included in the dataset. The repertoires were released in a freely available public database intended as a resource for research on the immune response to SARS-CoV-2. The samples were drawn from two sources: the first 160 participants of the ongoing ImmuneRACE study, and over 1,000 subjects contributed by 6 global collaborators. Sample metadata almost always included a de-identified subject ID, COVID-19 status, age in years and sex. Where HLA class I and class II types were available, the types were taken from metadata supplied by the sample provider, not from assay-based typing.

Whole blood was collected in K2EDTA tubes by collaborating institutions according to the institutions' own protocols. Collaborator samples were shipped for TCRbeta analysis as frozen whole blood, isolated PBMCs, or DNA extracted from either sample type. The immunoSEQ Assay, a bias-controlled multiplex PCR, was used to amplify TCRbeta CDR3 regions from genomic DNA. The original methods were these. Nucleated cell counts per sample were estimated from amplification of reference gene primers within the assay. Sequence reads were collapsed and filtered to measure the absolute abundance of every unique TCRbeta CDR3 rearrangement. For each sample, productive Simpson clonality was calculated by taking the square root of Simpson's diversity index across productive rearrangements. The source is immuneACCESS, and TCRdb retained only in-frame sequences with V and J called. Part of the clones is not carried over; for the studies checked, unresolved V genes explain less than half of this, and the remainder is unexplained. That table gives V, J and clone size, and the DNA gave D and trimming. The sample table contains some 180,000 clones; only one count was recorded for 84% of them. The top ten constitute about 13% of the sample.

Summary of the overall study and its limitations: The quantity of clinical and demographic metadata differed by source and by participant and was supplied without curation.

A remark on this clone: Its antigen is currently not known. No per-base quality is available; no much larger clone lies one base away.

V lost 7 bases and J lost 4 bases, and the count of bases not matched to a germline gene is 4. Taken from cysteine to phenylalanine, the CDR3 has 14 residues. Only CDR3 DNA remains: 42 bases, in frame from the first base. The germline V gene sets CDR1 to SGHRS and CDR2 to YFSETQ. This TCR derives from a human donor in a cohort sampled during active COVID-19. The source material was peripheral blood. The rearranged segments are TRBV5-1 and TRBJ2-1, and TRBD2 aligns with 11 junction nucleotides. The CDR3 has the sequence CASGLAGGYNEQFF. DNA sequence: TGCGCCAGCGGGCTAGCGGGAGGTTACAATGAGCAGTTCTTC.